These 17 T cell receptor beta chains were all obtained from the same sample, sequenced in a study of blood T cell repertoires in COVID-19. Measured with immunoSEQ multiplex PCR; TCRdb has only the in-frame clones, and not every one. The sample lists about 190,000 clones, about 77% seen once, with roughly 17% in the top ten. The sample taken for sequencing was PBMCs or T cells enriched from blood (not recorded which). The receptors were gathered from a woman aged 50 to 65 with acute COVID-19.

The chain links TRBV9 to TRBJ1-2, with 8 bases aligning to TRBD1. Germline V gene sequence: CDR1 SGDLS, CDR2 YYNGEE. The CDR3 contains 16 residues. The ends lost 4 bases at V and 4 bases at J; junction bases unmatched: 12. The CDR3 bases are TGTGCCAGCAGCCCACTCAGGACAGGGAACGGCTATGGCTACACCTTC. Its protein product is CASSPLRTGNGYGYTF.

The chain has TRBV5-1 and TRBJ1-2; D is perhaps TRBD1 (6 bases). This CDR3 region has 13 residues. V lost 4 bases to trimming and J lost 6 bases, with 13 bases between them. From germline, CDR1 is SGHRS and CDR2 YFSETQ. Here the CDR3 DNA reads TGCGCCAGCAGCCACCGGGACAAGGATGGCTACACCTTC. Encoded protein: CASSHRDKDGYTF. The complete variable domain, with remaining parts taken from reference TRBV5-1 and TRBJ1-2, reads KAGVTQTPRYLIKTRGQQVTLSCSPISGHRSVSWYQQTPGQGLQFLFEYFSETQRNKGNFPGRFSGRQFSNSRSEMNVSTLELGDSALYLCASSHRDKDGYTFGSGTRLTVV.

V usage is TRBV28 and J usage is TRBJ2-7, with TRBD2 as a possible D gene (6 bases). This CDR3 comprises 16 residues. Germline CDR1 MDHEN, CDR2 SYDVKM. Between the trimmed V and J ends, which lost 6 bases and 7 bases, there was a span of 25 bases. CDR3 in DNA: TGTGCCAGCAGCTCTACACCGGGAGCCTCTCTAAAGGAGCAGTACGTC. This encodes CASSSTPGASLKEQYV.

This clone was observed a few times. This chain links TRBV6-4 with TRBJ2-3; 12 bases agree with TRBD2. CDR3 size: 15 residues. The germline V gene encodes CDR1 MRHNA and CDR2 SNTAGT. V shed 7 bases, J shed 4 bases, and the junction held 6 bases outside the gene matches. The CDR3 is CASKGLAGTADTQYF. The CDR3 nucleotides are TGTGCCAGCAAAGGACTAGCGGGGACCGCAGATACGCAGTATTTT.

The rearrangement uses TRBV6-5 and TRBJ2-3; TRBD2 aligns across 10 bases. The J segment lost 1 base and the V segment lost 8 bases, leaving 0 bases of the junction unmatched. Per germline, CDR1 MNHEY and CDR2 SVGAGI. CDR3 length: 13 amino acids. CDR3 protein: CASLAGGTDTQYF. DNA for the CDR3: TGTGCCAGCCTAGCGGGGGGCACAGATACGCAGTATTTT.

V usage is TRBV28 and J usage is TRBJ1-1; 8 bases are a match to TRBD1. CDR1 and CDR2 from the germline V gene are MDHEN and SYDVKM. V gave up 3 bases and J gave up 6 bases; unmatched junction bases: 6. This CDR3 comprises 14 residues. The CDR3 nucleotides read TGTGCCAGCAGTTTGGGACAGGACCATCCTGAAGCTTTCTTT. As protein: CASSLGQDHPEAFF. Based on the CDR3 plus reference TRBV28 and TRBJ1-1, the full variable domain is DVKVTQSSRYLVKRTGEKVFLECVQDMDHENMFWYRQDPGLGLRLIYFSYDVKMKEKGDIPEGYSVSREKKERFSLILESASTNQTSMYLCASSLGQDHPEAFFGQGTRLTVV.

This clone was counted between two and nine times. The genes are TRBV5-1 and TRBJ2-3, with D possibly matching TRBD2 (6 bases). V dropped 3 bases and J dropped 3 bases, with 11 bases sitting between them. The CDR3 is 14 amino acids. Germline CDR1 SGHRS, CDR2 YFSETQ. The CDR3 sequence: CASSSGEKTDTQYF. The CDR3 DNA is TGCGCCAGCAGCTCGGGGGAGAAAACAGATACGCAGTATTTT.

This chain links TRBV6-2 or TRBV6-3 with TRBJ2-7, with a weak D call TRBD2 (5 bases). V was clipped by 6 bases and J by 2 bases, with 17 bases between them. In germline, CDR1 is MNHEY, CDR2 SVGEGT. The CDR3 length is 15 residues. CDR3 residues: CASSPEDRLTYEQYV. Here the CDR3 DNA reads TGTGCCAGCAGCCCGGAGGATAGGCTGACCTACGAGCAGTACGTC.

The gene calls are TRBV28 and TRBJ1-3; D possibly corresponds to TRBD1 (6 bases). Trimming took 5 bases from V and 0 from J, leaving 14 bases between them. Germline V lookup: CDR1 MDHEN, CDR2 SYDVKM. This CDR3 is 16 amino acids long. The CDR3 nucleotides are TGTGCCAGCAGTGCCCACAGGGCCCCCTCTGGAAACACCATATATTTT. Translation: CASSAHRAPSGNTIYF.

This chain joins TRBV7-9 and TRBJ1-2, with 8 bases fitting TRBD1. Germline loops: CDR1 SEHNR, CDR2 FQNEAQ (reference sequence). With V trimmed by 3 bases and J by 2 bases, 5 bases remained unmatched. This CDR3 spans 15 amino acids. The CDR3 protein is CASSLGQEGNYGYTF. CDR3 coding DNA: TGTGCCAGCAGCTTGGGACAGGAGGGGAACTATGGCTACACCTTC.

This rearrangement joins TRBV6-5 to TRBJ1-2, with 8 bases lining up with TRBD1. The germline V gene encodes CDR1 MNHEY and CDR2 SVGAGI. V gave up 7 bases and J gave up 6 bases; unmatched junction bases: 10. The CDR3 length is 14 residues. The CDR3 reads CASTEPRGRNGYTF. The CDR3 DNA follows: TGTGCCAGCACAGAGCCCAGGGGGCGGAATGGCTACACCTTC.

The sample holds one count of this clone. The chain has TRBV9 and TRBJ1-4; TRBD1 agrees at 11 bases. There are 15 residues in the CDR3. Germline assignment: CDR1 SGDLS and CDR2 YYNGEE. Trimming took 0 bases from V and 8 from J; bases not matched to a gene: 3. The CDR3 DNA reads as TGTGCCAGCAGCGTAGGGGACAGGGGGGCGGAAAAACTGTTTTTT. Residues: CASSVGDRGAEKLFF.

This sequence joins TRBV4-2 and TRBJ1-5; 9 positions agree with TRBD1. This CDR3 region has 15 residues. V shed 0 bases, J shed 7 bases, and the junction held 4 bases outside the gene matches. Germline V gene sequence: CDR1 LGHNA, CDR2 YNFKEQ. The CDR3 DNA reads as TGTGCCAGCAGCCAAGATCGGGGACAGGGCCAGCCCCAGCATTTT. It encodes CASSQDRGQGQPQHF.

This clone was counted between two and nine times. V is TRBV5-6 and J is TRBJ1-2; the match to TRBD1 covers 8 bases. The CDR3 has 14 residues. Per germline, CDR1 SGHDT and CDR2 YYEEEE. The V and J ends lost 0 bases and 4 bases, in that order; junction bases with no gene match: 2. CDR3 DNA sequence: TGTGCCAGCAGCTTGGAACAGGGGGTCTATGGCTACACCTTC. It encodes CASSLEQGVYGYTF.

The V gene is TRBV6-2 or TRBV6-3, the J gene TRBJ2-7, with 9 bases that match TRBD1. The germline gives CDR1 MNHEY, CDR2 SVGEGT. V was clipped by 5 bases and J by 0 bases; unmatched bases: 5. CDR3 length: 15 residues. CDR3: CASSDGTGSSYEQYV. DNA for the CDR3: TGTGCCAGCAGTGACGGGACAGGGAGCTCCTACGAGCAGTACGTC.

V usage is TRBV28 and J usage is TRBJ2-7; 9 nucleotides agree with TRBD2. After removal of 3 bases from V and 7 bases from J, the junction contained 10 bases not matched to a gene. Germline-derived CDR1 and CDR2 are MDHEN and SYDVKM. The CDR3 length is 15 residues. The CDR3 here is CASSLGLAGFGEQYV. In nucleotides, the CDR3 is TGTGCCAGCAGTTTGGGGCTAGCGGGATTTGGAGAGCAGTACGTC.

The chain joins TRBV28 to TRBJ1-2; 12 positions agree with TRBD1. From germline, CDR1 is MDHEN and CDR2 SYDVKM. The junction had 17 bases not matched to a gene; V was cut back by 4 bases and J by 14 bases. CDR3 length equals 16 residues. Here the CDR3 reads CASSSHRWTGTGGATF. DNA of the CDR3: TGTGCCAGCAGTTCCCACCGGTGGACCGGGACAGGGGGCGCTACCTTC.